The clone carrying this T cell receptor delta chain was detected only a few times. Antigen unknown. The sample holds other DNA sequences that translate to the same CDR3. The data derive from a study of Vδ1+ human thymocytes. The V and J ends lost 0 bases and 7 bases, in that order; junction bases with no gene match: 19. CDR3 length equals 18 residues. Germline CDR1 GEAIGNYY, CDR2 EKD. General observations from the study: Thymic TRG and TRD repertoires appeared highly polyclonal.

Extracted RNA was reverse transcribed into cDNA. Pooled V-gene forward primers with one constant-region reverse primer generated the CDR3 amplicons by multiplex PCR. TCRdb re-called clones from the multiplex PCR reads via CATT. This sample carries 80,000 or so delta-chain clones, about 35% of them seen once, and the ten largest clones take 0.2% to 0.3%. The chain links TRDV2 to TRDJ1, with 7 bases lining up with TRDD3. The TCR sequence derives from a boy younger than two who had congenital heart surgery. The sample was Vdelta1+ gamma-delta thymocytes from the thymus. Specified subset: FACS-sorted CD3+ TCRalphabeta- TCRVdelta1+ TCRVdelta2- thymocytes. The CDR3 nucleotides read TGTGCCTGTGACACCGCCTACTGGACTGGGGATAACCACGGTAAACTCATCTTT. Residues: CACDTAYWTGDNHGKLIF.